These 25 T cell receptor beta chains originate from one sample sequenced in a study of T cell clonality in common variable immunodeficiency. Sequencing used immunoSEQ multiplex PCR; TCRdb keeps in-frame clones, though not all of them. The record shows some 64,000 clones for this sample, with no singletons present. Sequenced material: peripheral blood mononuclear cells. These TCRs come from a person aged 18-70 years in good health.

CDR3 protein: CASREQGPGELFF. CDR3 DNA, as far as it was read: TGTGCCAGCAGGGAACAAGGTCCCGGGGAG. The rearrangement links TRBV2 to TRBJ2-2; D remains ambiguous. The observed sequence ends 3 residues before the CDR3 terminus, with the missing tail filled in from the germline J gene. V was pared by 6 bases and J by 6 bases, with 11 bases between. This CDR3 region has 13 residues. The germline V gene has CDR1 SNHLY and CDR2 FYNNEI.

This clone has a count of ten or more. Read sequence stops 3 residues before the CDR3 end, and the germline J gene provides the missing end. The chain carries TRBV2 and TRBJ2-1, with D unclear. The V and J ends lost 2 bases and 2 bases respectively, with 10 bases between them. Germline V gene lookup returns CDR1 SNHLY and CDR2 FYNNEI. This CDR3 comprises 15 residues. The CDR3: CASSEWHVTYNEQFF. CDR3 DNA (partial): TGTGCCAGCAGTGAATGGCATGTAACCTACAATGAG.

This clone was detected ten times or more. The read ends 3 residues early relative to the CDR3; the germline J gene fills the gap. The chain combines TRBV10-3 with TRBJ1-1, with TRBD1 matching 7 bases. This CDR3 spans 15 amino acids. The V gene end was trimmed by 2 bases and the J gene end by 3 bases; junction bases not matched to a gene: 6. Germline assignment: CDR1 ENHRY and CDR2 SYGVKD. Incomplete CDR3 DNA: TGTGCCATCAGTGAGATCGACAGGGAATACACTGAA. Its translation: CAISEIDREYTE. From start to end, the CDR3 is CAISEIDREYTEAFF.

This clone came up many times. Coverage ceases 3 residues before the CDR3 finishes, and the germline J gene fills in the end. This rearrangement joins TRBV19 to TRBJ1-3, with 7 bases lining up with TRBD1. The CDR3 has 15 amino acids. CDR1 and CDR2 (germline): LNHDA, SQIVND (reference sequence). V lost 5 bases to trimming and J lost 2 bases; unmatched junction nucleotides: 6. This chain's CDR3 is CASSPRTGAGNTIYF. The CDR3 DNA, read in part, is TGTGCCAGTAGTCCCCGGACAGGTGCTGGAAACACC.

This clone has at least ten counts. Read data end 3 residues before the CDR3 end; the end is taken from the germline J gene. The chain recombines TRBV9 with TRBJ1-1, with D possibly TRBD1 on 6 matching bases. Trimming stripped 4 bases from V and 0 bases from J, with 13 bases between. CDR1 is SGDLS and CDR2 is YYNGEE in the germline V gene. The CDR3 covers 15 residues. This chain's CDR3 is CASSPHRAMNTEAFF. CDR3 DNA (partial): TGTGCCAGCAGCCCCCACAGGGCAATGAACACTGAA. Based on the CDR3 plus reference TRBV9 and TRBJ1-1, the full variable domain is DSGVTQTPKHLITATGQRVTLRCSPRSGDLSVYWYQQSLDQGLQFLIQYYNGEERAKGNILERFSAQQFPDLHSELNLSSLELGDSALYFCASSPHRAMNTEAFFGQGTRLTVV.

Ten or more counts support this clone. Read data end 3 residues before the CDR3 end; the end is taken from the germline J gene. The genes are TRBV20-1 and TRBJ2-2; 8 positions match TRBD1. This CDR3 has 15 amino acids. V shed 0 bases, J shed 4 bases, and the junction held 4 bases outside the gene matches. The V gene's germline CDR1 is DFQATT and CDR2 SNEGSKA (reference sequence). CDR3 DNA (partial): TGCAGTGCTAGAGATCCGACAGGGGCCACCGGGGAG. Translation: CSARDPTGATGE. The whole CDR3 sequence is CSARDPTGATGELFF.

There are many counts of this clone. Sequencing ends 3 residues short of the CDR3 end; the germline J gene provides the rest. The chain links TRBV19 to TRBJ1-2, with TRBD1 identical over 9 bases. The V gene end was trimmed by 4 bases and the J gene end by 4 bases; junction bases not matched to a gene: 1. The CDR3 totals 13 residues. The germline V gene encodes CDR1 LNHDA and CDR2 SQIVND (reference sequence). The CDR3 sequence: CASSTGQGYGYTF. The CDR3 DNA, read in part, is TGTGCCAGTAGTACGGGACAGGGCTATGGC.

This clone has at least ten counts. The CDR3 DNA, read in part, is TGTGCCAGCAGCTTACACCTACAGGGCGCCGAG. It is translated as CASSLHLQGAE. The CDR3 in its entirety is CASSLHLQGAEQYF. The V call is TRBV11-2, the J call TRBJ2-7; weak D call: TRBD1 (6 bases). The CDR3 end lies 3 residues beyond the end of the read and is filled in from the germline J gene. This CDR3 has 14 residues. V was pared by 2 bases and J by 6 bases, with 14 bases between. Germline CDR1 is SGHAT and CDR2 is FQNNGV.

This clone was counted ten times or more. CDR3 DNA (partial): TGCGCCAGCAGTGATAACACCTTGGACAGGGTTAATCAGCCC. Translating it yields CASSDNTLDRVNQP. The CDR3 as a whole reads CASSDNTLDRVNQPQHF. The J gene is TRBJ1-5, the V gene TRBV10-1; 8 bases fit TRBD1. The CDR3 goes on 3 residues after the read ends, and that part is filled in from the germline J gene. Trimming removed 3 bases from V and 4 bases from J; junction bases left unmatched: 11. The CDR3 length is 17 residues. CDR1 is WNHNN, CDR2 SYGVQD, per germline (reference sequence).

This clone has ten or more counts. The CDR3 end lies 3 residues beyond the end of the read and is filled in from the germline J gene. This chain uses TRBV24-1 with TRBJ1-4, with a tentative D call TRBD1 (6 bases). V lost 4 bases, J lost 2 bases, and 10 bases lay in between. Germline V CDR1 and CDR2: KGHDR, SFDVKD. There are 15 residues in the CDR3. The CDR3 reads CATSEPQGTNEKLFF. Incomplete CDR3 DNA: TGTGCCACCAGTGAACCCCAGGGGACTAATGAAAAA.

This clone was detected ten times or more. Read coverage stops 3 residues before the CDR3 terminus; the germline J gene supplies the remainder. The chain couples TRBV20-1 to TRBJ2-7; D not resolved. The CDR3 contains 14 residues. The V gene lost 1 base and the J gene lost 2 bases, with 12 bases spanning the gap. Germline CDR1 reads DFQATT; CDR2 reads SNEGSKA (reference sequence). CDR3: CSARGQVTPYEQYF. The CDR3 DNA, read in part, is TGCAGTGCTAGAGGCCAGGTGACCCCCTACGAG.

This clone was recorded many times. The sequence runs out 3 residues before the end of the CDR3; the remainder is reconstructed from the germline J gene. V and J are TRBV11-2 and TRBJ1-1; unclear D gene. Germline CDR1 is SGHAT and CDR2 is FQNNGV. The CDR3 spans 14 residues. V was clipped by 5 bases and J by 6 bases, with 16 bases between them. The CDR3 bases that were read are TGTGCCAGCAGCAATCGACTAGGAGAGGCTGAA. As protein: CASSNRLGEAE. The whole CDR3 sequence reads CASSNRLGEAEAFF.

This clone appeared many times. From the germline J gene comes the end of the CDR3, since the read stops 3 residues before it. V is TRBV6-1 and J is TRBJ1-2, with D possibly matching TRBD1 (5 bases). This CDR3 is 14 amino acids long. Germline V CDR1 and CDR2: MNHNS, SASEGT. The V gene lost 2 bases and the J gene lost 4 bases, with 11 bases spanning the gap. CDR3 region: CASSENWGSYGYTF. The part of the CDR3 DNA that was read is TGTGCCAGCAGTGAAAATTGGGGCAGCTATGGC.

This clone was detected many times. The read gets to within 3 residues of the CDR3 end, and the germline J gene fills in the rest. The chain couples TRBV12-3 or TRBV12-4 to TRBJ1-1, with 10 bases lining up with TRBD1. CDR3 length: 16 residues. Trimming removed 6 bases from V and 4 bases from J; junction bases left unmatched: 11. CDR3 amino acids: CASRESGQGDGTEAFF. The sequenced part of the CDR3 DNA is TGTGCCAGCAGAGAGTCCGGACAGGGGGATGGCACTGAA.

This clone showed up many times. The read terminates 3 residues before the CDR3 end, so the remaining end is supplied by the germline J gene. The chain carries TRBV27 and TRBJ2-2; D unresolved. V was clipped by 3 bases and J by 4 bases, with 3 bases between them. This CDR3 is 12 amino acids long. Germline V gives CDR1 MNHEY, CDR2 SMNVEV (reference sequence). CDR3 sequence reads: CASSFLTGELFF. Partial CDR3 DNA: TGTGCCAGCAGTTTCCTCACCGGGGAG.

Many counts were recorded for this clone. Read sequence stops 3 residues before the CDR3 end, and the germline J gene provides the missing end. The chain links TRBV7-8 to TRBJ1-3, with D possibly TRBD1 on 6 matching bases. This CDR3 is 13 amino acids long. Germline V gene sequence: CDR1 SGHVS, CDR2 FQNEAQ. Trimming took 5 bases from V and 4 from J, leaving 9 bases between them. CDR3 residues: CASSTGKGNTIYF. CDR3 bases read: TGTGCCAGCAGCACAGGGAAAGGAAACACC.

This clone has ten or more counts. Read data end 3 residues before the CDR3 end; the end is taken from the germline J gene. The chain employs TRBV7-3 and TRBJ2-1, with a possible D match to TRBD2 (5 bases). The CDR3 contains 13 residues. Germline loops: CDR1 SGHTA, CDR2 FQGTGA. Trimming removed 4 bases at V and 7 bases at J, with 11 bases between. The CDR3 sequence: CASSSGLGNEQFF. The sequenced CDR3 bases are TGTGCCAGCAGCTCAGGACTGGGGAATGAG.

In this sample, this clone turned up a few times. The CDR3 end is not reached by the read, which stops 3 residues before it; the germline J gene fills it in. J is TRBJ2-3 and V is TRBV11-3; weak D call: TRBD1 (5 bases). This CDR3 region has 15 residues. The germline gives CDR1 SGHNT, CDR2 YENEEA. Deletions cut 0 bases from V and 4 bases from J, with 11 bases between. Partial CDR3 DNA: TGTGCCAGCAGCTTAGATCAGGGTTGGGCAGATACG. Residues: CASSLDQGWADT. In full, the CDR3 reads CASSLDQGWADTQYF.

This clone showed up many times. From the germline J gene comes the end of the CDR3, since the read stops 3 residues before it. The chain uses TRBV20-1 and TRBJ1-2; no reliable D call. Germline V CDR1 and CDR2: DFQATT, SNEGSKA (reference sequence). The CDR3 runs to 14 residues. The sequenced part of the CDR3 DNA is TGCAGTGCTAGTGCACAGACCCGCCACGACGGC. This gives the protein CSASAQTRHDG. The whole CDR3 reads CSASAQTRHDGYTF.

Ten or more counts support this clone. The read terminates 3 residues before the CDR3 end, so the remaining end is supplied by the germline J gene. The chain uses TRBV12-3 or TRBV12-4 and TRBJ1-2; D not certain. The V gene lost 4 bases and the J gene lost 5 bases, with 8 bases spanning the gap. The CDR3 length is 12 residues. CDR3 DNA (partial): TGTGCCAGCAGTTCGTCTATTTATGGC. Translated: CASSSSIYG. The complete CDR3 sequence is CASSSSIYGYTF.

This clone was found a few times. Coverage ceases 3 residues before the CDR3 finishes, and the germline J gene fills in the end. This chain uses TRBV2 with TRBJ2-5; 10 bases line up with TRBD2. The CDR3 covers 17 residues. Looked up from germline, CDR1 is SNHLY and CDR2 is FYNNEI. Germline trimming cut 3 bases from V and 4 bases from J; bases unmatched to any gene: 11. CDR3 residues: CASSDLAGALGGETQYF. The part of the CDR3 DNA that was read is TGTGCCAGCAGTGATCTAGCGGGGGCCCTCGGTGGAGAGACC.

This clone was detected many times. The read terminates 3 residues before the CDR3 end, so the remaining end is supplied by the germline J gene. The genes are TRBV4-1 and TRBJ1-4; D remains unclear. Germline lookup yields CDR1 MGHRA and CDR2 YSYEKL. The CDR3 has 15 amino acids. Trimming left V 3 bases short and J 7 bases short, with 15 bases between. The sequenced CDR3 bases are TGCGCCAGCAGCCAGCCGGGGTTTATTGGTGAAAAA. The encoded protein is CASSQPGFIGEK. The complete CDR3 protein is CASSQPGFIGEKLFF.

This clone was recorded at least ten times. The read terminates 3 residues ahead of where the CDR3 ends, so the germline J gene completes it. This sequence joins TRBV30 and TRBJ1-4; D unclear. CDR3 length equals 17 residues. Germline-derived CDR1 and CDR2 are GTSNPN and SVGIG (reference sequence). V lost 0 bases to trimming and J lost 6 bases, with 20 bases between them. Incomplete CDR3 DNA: TGTGCCTGGAGTGTATTGGGTCTGGTAGGCCGGGATGAAAAA. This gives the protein CAWSVLGLVGRDEK. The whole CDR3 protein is CAWSVLGLVGRDEKLFF.

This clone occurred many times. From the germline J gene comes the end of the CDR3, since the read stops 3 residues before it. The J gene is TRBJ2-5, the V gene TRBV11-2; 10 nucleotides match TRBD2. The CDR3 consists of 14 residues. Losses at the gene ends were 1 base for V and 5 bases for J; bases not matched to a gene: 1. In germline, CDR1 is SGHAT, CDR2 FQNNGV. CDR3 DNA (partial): TGTGCCAGCAGCTTAGTAGCGGGAGGCGAGACC. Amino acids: CASSLVAGGET. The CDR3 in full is CASSLVAGGETQYF.

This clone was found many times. CDR3 DNA, as far as it was read: TGTGCCAGCAGCTTTATTCCGGAGGGGACAGGGGGATACAATGAG. Protein product: CASSFIPEGTGGYNE. From start to end, the CDR3 is CASSFIPEGTGGYNEQFF. V and J are TRBV7-8 and TRBJ2-1; 11 bases line up with TRBD1. The observed sequence ends 3 residues before the CDR3 terminus, with the missing tail filled in from the germline J gene. The J segment lost 4 bases and the V segment lost 3 bases, leaving 11 bases of the junction unmatched. The CDR3 sequence is 18 residues long. Germline values: CDR1 SGHVS, CDR2 FQNEAQ.